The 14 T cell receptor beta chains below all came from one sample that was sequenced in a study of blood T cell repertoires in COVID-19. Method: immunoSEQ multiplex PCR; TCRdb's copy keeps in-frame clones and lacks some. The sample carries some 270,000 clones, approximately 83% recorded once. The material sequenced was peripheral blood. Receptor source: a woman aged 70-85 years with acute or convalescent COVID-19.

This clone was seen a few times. The CDR3 DNA is TGTGCCAGCAGCTATGAGCTTAATTCACCCCTCCACTTT. Its translation is CASSYELNSPLHF. V gene TRBV5-4 combines with J gene TRBJ1-6; D unclear. From germline, CDR1 is SGHNT and CDR2 YYREEE (reference sequence). This CDR3 has 13 amino acids. Trimming left V 3 bases short and J 6 bases short, with 7 bases between.

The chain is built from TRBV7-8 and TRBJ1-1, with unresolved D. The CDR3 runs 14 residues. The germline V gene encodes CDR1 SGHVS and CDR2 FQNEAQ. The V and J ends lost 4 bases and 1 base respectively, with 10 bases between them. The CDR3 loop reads CASSSLSGNTEAFF. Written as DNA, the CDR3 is TGTGCCAGCAGCTCCCTAAGCGGGAACACTGAAGCTTTCTTT.

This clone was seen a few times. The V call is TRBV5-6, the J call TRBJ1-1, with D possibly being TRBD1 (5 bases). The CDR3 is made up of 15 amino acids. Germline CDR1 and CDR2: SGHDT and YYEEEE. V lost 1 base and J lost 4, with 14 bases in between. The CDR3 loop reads CASSLWRGTGTEAFF. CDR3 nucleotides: TGTGCCAGCAGCTTGTGGAGGGGCACGGGCACTGAAGCTTTCTTT. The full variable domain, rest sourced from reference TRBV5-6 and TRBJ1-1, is DAGVTQSPTHLIKTRGQQVTLRCSPKSGHDTVSWYQQALGQGPQFIFQYYEEEERQRGNFPDRFSGHQFPNYSSELNVNALLLGDSALYLCASSLWRGTGTEAFFGQGTRLTVV.

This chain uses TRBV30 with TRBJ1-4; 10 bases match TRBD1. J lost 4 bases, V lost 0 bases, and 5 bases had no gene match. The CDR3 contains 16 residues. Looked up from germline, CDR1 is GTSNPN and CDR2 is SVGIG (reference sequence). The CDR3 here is CAWSVRRTGGNEKLFF. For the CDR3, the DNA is TGTGCCTGGAGTGTACGTCGGACAGGGGGTAATGAAAAACTGTTTTTT. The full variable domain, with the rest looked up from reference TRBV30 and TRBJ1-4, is SQTIHQWPATLVQPVGSPLSLECTVEGTSNPNLYWYRQAAGRGLQLLFYSVGIGQISSEVPQNLSASRPQDRQFILSSKKLLLSDSGFYLCAWSVRRTGGNEKLFFGSGTQLSVL.

The CDR3 loop is CASSSVRSANEKLFF. Written as DNA, the CDR3 is TGTGCCAGCAGCTCGGTGCGGTCCGCTAATGAAAAACTGTTTTTT. The rearrangement links TRBV5-4 to TRBJ1-4; D remains ambiguous. The CDR3 is 15 residues long. V dropped 3 bases and J dropped 3 bases, with 12 bases sitting between them. The germline CDR1 and CDR2 sequences are SGHNT and YYREEE (reference sequence).

The CDR3 coding sequence is TGTGCCAGCAGCGCCGTGAGTGCTTTCTTT. The encoded protein is CASSAVSAFF. The V gene is TRBV6-5, the J gene TRBJ1-1; no clear D gene. The V gene's germline CDR1 is MNHEY and CDR2 SVGAGI. Trimming removed 6 bases at V and 11 bases at J, with 10 bases between. The CDR3 sequence is 10 residues long.

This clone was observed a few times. DNA of the CDR3: TGTGCCAGCAGCTTTTCAGGGGTCTATGGCTACACCTTC. As protein: CASSFSGVYGYTF. The chain carries TRBV7-8 and TRBJ1-2; possible D gene TRBD1, 6 bases. Germline CDR1 is SGHVS and CDR2 is FQNEAQ. Trimming stripped 3 bases from V and 4 bases from J, with 9 bases between. This CDR3 spans 13 amino acids.

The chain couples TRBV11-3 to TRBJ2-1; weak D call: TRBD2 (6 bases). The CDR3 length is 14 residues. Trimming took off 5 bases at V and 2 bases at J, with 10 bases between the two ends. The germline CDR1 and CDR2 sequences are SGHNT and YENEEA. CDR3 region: CASSLTGAYNEQFF. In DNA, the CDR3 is TGTGCCAGCAGCCTAACGGGGGCCTACAATGAGCAGTTCTTC.

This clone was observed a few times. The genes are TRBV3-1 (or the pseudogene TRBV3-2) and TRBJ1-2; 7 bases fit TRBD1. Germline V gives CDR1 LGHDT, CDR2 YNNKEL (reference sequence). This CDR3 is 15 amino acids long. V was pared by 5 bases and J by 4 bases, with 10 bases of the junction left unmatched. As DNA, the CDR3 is TGTGCCAGCAGCGCGACCGGGACAGTCCTCTATGGCTACACCTTC. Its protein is CASSATGTVLYGYTF.

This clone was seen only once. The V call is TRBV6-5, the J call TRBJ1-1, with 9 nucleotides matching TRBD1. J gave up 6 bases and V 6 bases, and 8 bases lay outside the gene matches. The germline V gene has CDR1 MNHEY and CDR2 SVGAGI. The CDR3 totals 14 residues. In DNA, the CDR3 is TGTGCCAGCAGAGATACAGGGGGCTTTCCTGAAGCTTTCTTT. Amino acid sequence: CASRDTGGFPEAFF.

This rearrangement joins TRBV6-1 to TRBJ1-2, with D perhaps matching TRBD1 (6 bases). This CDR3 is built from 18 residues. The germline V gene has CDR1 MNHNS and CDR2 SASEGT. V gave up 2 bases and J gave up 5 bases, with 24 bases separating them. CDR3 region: CASSELGYSKGGGYGYTF. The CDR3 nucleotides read TGTGCCAGCAGTGAACTGGGTTACAGCAAGGGAGGGGGTTATGGCTACACCTTC.

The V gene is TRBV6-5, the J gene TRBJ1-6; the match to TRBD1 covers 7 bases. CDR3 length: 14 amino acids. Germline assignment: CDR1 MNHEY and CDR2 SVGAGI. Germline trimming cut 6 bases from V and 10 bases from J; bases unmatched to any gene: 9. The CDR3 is CASSGDSFNSPLHF. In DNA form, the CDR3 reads TGTGCCAGCAGCGGGGACAGCTTCAACTCACCCCTCCACTTT.

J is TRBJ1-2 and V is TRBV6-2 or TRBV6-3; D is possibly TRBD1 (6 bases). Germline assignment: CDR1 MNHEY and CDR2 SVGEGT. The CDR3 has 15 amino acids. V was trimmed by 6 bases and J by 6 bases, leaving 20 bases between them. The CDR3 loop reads CASSQRGIGADGYTF. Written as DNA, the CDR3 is TGTGCCAGCAGCCAGAGGGGGATTGGGGCCGATGGCTACACCTTC.

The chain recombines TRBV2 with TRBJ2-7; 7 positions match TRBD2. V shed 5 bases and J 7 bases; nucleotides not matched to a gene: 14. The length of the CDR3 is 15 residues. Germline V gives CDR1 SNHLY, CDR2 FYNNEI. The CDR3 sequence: CASSPRGVQSGEQYF. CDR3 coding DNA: TGTGCCAGCAGTCCCCGGGGGGTACAATCGGGAGAGCAGTACTTC.